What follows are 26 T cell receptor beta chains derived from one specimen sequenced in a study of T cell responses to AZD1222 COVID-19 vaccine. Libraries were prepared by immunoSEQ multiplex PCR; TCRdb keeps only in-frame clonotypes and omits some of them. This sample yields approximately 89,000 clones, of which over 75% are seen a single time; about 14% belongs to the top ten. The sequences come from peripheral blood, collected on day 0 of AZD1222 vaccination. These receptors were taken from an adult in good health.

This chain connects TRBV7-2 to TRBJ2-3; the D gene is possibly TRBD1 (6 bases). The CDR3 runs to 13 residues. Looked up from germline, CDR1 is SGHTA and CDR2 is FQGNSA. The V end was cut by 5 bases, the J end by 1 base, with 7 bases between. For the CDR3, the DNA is TGTGCCAGCAGCGCAGGGGGCACAGATACGCAGTATTTT. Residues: CASSAGGTDTQYF.

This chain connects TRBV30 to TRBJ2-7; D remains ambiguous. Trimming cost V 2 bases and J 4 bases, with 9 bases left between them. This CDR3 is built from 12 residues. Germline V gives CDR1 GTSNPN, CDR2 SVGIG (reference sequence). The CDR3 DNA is TGTGCCTGGAGTCCCCCCTCATACGAGCAGTACTTC. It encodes CAWSPPSYEQYF.

This CDR3 reads CASSYRQGAGGELFF. The CDR3 region has the DNA TGTGCCAGCAGTTACAGACAGGGGGCGGGCGGGGAGCTGTTTTTT. The chain couples TRBV6-5 to TRBJ2-2, with 10 nucleotides matching TRBD1. V lost 2 bases, J lost 7 bases, and 4 bases stayed unmatched. CDR3 size: 15 residues. Germline V gives CDR1 MNHEY, CDR2 SVGAGI.

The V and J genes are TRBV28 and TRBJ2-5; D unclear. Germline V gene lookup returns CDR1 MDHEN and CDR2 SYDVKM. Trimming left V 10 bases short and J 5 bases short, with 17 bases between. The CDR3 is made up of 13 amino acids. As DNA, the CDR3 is TGTGCCATTGAGAGACGGTTCGGGGAGACCCAGTACTTC. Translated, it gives CAIERRFGETQYF.

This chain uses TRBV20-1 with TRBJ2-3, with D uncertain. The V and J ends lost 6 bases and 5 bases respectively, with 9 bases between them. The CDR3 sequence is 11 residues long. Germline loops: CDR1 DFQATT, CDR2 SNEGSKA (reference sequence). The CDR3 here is CSAPIGDTQYF. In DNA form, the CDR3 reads TGCAGTGCCCCGATCGGAGATACGCAGTATTTT.

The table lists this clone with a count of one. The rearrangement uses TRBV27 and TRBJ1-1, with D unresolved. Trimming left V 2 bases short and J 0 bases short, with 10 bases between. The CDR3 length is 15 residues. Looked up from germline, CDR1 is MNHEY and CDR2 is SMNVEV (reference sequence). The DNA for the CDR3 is TGTGCCAGCAGTTTAGGGAGAAACATGAACACTGAAGCTTTCTTT. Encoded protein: CASSLGRNMNTEAFF.

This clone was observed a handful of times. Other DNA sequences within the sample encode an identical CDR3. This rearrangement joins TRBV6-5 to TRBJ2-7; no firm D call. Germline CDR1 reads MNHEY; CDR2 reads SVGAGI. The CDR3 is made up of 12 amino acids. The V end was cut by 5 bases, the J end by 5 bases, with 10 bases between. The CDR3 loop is CASSPDNDEQYF. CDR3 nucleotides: TGTGCCAGCAGTCCCGATAATGACGAGCAGTACTTC.

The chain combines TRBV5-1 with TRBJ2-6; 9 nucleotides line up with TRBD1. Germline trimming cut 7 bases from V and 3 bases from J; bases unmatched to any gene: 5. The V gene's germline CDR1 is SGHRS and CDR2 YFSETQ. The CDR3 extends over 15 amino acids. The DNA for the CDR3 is TGCGCCAGCTCACAGGGGGCTTATGGGGCCAACGTCCTGACTTTC. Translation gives CASSQGAYGANVLTF.

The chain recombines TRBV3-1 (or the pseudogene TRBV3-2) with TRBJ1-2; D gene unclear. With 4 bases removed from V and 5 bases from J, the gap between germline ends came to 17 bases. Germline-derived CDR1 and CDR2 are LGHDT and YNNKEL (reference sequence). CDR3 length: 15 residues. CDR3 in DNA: TGTGCCAGCAGCCTTCCTCCTCCTACCGCTTATGGCTACACCTTC. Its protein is CASSLPPPTAYGYTF.

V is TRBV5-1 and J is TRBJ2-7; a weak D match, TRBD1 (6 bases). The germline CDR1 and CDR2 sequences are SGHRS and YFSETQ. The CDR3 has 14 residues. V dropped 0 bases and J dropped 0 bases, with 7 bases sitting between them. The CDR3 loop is CASSLGDTSYEQYF. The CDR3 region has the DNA TGCGCCAGCAGCTTGGGGGACACCTCCTACGAGCAGTACTTC.

In nucleotides, the CDR3 is TGTGCCAGCAGCCCCCGGCGGGGGGGCACAGATACGCAGTATTTT. As protein: CASSPRRGGTDTQYF. This sequence joins TRBV3-1 (or the pseudogene TRBV3-2) and TRBJ2-3, with 8 bases lining up with TRBD2. This CDR3 comprises 15 residues. The germline V gene has CDR1 LGHDT and CDR2 YNNKEL (reference sequence). V lost 4 bases to trimming and J lost 1 base; unmatched junction nucleotides: 4.

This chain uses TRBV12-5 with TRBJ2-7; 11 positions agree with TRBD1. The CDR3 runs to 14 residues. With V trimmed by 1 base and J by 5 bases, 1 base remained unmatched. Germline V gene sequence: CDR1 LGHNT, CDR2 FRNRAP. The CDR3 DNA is TGTGCTAGTGGTTTGGGGGACAGGGGGAACGAGCAGTACTTC. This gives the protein CASGLGDRGNEQYF. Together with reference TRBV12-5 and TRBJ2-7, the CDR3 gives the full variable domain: DARVTQTPRHKVTEMGQEVTMRCQPILGHNTVFWYRQTMMQGLELLAYFRNRAPLDDSGMPKDRFSAEMPDATLATLKIQPSEPRDSAVYFCASGLGDRGNEQYFGPGTRLTVT.

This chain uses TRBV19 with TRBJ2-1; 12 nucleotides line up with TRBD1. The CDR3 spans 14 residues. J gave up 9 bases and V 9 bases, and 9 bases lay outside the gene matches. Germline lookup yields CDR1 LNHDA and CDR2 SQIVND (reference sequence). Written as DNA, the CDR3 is TGTGCCAGCGAACGGGACAGGGGGCGCGCTGAGCAGTTCTTC. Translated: CASERDRGRAEQFF.

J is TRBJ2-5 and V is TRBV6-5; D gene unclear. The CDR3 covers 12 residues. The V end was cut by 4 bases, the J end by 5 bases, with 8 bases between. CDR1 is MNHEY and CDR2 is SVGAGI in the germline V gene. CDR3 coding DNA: TGTGCCAGCAGTTCCGTTAGCGAGACCCAGTACTTC. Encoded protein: CASSSVSETQYF.

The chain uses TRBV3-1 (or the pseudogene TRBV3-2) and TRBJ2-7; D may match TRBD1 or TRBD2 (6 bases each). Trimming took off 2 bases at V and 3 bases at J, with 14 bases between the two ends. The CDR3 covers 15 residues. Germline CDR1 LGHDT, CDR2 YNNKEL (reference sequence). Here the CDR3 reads CASSQLRRGLYEQYF. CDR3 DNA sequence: TGTGCCAGCAGCCAACTTCGACGGGGGCTCTACGAGCAGTACTTC.

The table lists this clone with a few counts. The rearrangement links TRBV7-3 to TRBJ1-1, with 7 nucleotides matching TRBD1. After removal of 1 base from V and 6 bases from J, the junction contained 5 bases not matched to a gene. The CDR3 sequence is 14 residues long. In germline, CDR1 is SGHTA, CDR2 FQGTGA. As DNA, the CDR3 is TGTGCCAGCAGCTTAATAGGGGGCAAATCTGAAGCTTTCTTT. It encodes CASSLIGGKSEAFF.

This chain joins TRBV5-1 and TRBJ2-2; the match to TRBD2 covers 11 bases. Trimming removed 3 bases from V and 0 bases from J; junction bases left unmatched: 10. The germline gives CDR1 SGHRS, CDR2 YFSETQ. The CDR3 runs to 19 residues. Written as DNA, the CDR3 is TGCGCCAGCAGCTGGGCAGGGCTAGCGGGGGGTCCGAACACCGGGGAGCTGTTTTTT. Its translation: CASSWAGLAGGPNTGELFF.

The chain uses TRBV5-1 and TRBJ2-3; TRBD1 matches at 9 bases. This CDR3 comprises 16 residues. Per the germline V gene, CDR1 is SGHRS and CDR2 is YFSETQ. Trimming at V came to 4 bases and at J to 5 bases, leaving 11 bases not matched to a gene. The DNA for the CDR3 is TGCGCCAGCAGCGAGGGACAGGGCACCTCGAAAGATACGCAGTATTTT. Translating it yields CASSEGQGTSKDTQYF.

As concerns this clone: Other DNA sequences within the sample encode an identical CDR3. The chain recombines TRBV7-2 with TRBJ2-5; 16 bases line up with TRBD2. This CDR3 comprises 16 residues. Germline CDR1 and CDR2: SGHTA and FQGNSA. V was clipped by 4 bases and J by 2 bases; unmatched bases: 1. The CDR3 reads CASSSGLAGGQETQYF. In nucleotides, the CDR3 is TGTGCCAGCAGCTCGGGACTAGCGGGGGGGCAAGAGACCCAGTACTTC.

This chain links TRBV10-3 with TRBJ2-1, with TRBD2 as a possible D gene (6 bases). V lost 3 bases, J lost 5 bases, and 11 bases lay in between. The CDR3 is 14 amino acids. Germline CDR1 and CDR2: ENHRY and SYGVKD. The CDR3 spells CAISERGSNNEQFF. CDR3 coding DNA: TGTGCCATCAGTGAACGGGGGAGTAACAATGAGCAGTTCTTC.

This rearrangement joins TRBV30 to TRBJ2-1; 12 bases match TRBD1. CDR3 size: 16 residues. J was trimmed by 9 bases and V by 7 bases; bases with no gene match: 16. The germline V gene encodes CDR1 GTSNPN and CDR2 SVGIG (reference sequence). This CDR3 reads CASLQGGQGALGEQFF. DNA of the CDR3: TGTGCCTCACTCCAAGGGGGACAGGGGGCCTTAGGTGAGCAGTTCTTC.

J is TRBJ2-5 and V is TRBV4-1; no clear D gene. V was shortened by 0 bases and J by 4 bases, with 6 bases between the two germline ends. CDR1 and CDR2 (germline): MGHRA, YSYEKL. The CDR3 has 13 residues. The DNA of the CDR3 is TGCGCCAGCAGCCAAGAGGGCCGAGAGACCCAGTACTTC. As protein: CASSQEGRETQYF.

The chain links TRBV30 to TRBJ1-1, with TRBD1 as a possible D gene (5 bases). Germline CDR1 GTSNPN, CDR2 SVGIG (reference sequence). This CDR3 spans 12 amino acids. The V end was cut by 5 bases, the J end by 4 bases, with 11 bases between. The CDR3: CAWEAGGTEAFF. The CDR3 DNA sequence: TGTGCCTGGGAGGCTGGGGGCACTGAAGCTTTCTTT.

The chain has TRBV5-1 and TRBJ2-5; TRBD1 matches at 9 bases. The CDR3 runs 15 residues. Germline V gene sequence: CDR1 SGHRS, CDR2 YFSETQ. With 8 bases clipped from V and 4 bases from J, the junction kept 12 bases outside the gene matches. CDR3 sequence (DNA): TGCGCCAGTATCGATGGGACAGGGATATCAGAGACCCAGTACTTC. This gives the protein CASIDGTGISETQYF.

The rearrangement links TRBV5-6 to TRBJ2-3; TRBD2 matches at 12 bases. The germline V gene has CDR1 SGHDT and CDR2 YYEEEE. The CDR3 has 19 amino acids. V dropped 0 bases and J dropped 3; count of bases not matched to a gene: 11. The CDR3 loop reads CASSLAILLAGGRTDTQYF. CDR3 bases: TGTGCCAGCAGCTTGGCCATTTTACTAGCGGGGGGTCGGACAGATACGCAGTATTTT. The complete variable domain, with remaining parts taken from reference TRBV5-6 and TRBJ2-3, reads DAGVTQSPTHLIKTRGQQVTLRCSPKSGHDTVSWYQQALGQGPQFIFQYYEEEERQRGNFPDRFSGHQFPNYSSELNVNALLLGDSALYLCASSLAILLAGGRTDTQYFGPGTRLTVL.

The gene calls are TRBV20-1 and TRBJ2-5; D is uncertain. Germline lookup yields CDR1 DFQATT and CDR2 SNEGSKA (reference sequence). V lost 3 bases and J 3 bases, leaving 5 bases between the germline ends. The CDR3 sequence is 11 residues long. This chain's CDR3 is CSARPKETQYF. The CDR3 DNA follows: TGCAGTGCTAGGCCCAAAGAGACCCAGTACTTC.